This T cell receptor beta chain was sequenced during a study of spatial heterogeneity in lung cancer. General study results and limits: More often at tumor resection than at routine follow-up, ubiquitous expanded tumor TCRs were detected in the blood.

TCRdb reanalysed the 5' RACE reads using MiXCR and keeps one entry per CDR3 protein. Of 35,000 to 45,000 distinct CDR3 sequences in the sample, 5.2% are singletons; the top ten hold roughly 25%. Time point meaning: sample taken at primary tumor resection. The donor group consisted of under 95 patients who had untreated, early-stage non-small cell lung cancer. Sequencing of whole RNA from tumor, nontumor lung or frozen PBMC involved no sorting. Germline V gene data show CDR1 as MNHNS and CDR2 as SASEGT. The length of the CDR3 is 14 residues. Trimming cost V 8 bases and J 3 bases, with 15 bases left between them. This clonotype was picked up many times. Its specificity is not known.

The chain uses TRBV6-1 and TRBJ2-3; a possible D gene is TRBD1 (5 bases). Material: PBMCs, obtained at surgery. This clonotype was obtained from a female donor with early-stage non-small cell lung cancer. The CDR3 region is CASGRKAGTDTQYF. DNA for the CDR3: TGTGCCAGCGGACGGAAGGCAGGGACAGATACGCAGTATTTT.